This is a list of T cell receptor beta chains from one sample in a study of T cell responses to AZD1222 COVID-19 vaccine. Sequencing used immunoSEQ multiplex PCR; TCRdb keeps in-frame clones, though not all of them. The sample has tens of thousands of clones, roughly 92% seen once. Source: peripheral blood, taken 28 days after the second AZD1222 dose. Source of these receptors: an adult who received the AZD1222 COVID-19 vaccine. Both conserved end residues are part of each CDR3. D genes are given only for firm matches. Size values are once, few and many counts, or a class for expanded clones, and some rows have none.

size,J,V,D,CDR3,DNA
.,TRBJ2-1,TRBV27,TRBD1,CASSSQGKGSYNEQFF,TGTGCCAGCAGTTCACAGGGGAAGGGTTCCTACAATGAGCAGTTCTTC
.,TRBJ1-5,TRBV19,TRBD1,CASSTRTGDSNQPQHF,TGTGCCAGTAGTACCAGGACAGGGGATAGCAATCAGCCCCAGCATTTT
.,TRBJ1-3,TRBV6-1,.,CASSETFSRGNTIYF,TGTGCCAGCAGTGAAACGTTCTCGAGGGGTAACACCATATATTTT
.,TRBJ2-7,TRBV3-1/TRBV3-2,.,CASSPTRGGEQYF,TGTGCCAGCAGCCCGACACGCGGAGGGGAGCAGTACTTC
.,TRBJ1-1,TRBV10-3,.,CAISVDEKQGNTEAFF,TGTGCCATCAGTGTCGACGAGAAACAGGGGAACACTGAAGCTTTCTTT
.,TRBJ1-1,TRBV7-9,.,CASSSGGGDEAFF,TGTGCCAGCAGCTCGGGTGGGGGCGACGAAGCTTTCTTT
.,TRBJ1-2,TRBV5-5,TRBD1,CASSSAHRGHLGYTF,TGTGCCAGCAGCTCCGCACACAGGGGGCATCTGGGCTACACCTTC
.,TRBJ2-3,TRBV7-9,TRBD1,CASSVGTGFDTQYF,TGTGCCAGCAGCGTGGGGACAGGGTTCGATACGCAGTATTTT
once,TRBJ1-1,TRBV7-3,.,CASSLGANTEAFF,TGTGCCAGCAGCTTAGGAGCGAACACTGAAGCTTTCTTT
.,TRBJ2-4,TRBV6-5,.,CASSSGGGGKNIQYF,TGTGCCAGCAGTTCAGGGGGCGGGGGCAAAAACATTCAGTACTTC
.,TRBJ2-7,TRBV5-1,TRBD1,CASSLGDRGSDEQYF,TGCGCCAGCAGCCTAGGGGACAGGGGTAGCGACGAGCAGTACTTC
.,TRBJ1-4,TRBV12-5,.,CASGLARGPGGATNEKLFF,TGTGCTAGTGGTTTGGCTCGGGGCCCGGGGGGGGCTACTAATGAAAAACTGTTTTTT
.,TRBJ1-6,TRBV7-3,.,CASSLFPGNSPLHF,TGTGCCAGCAGCTTATTTCCGGGGAATTCACCCCTCCACTTT
.,TRBJ2-7,TRBV30,TRBD1,CAWMGLRDRYYEQYF,TGTGCCTGGATGGGCCTCCGGGACAGATACTACGAGCAGTACTTC
.,TRBJ1-3,TRBV5-1,TRBD1,CASSLARDSSSGNTIYF,TGCGCCAGCAGCTTGGCCCGGGACAGTAGTTCTGGAAACACCATATATTTT
.,TRBJ1-1,TRBV7-9,.,CASSLAGGDWTEAFF,TGTGCCAGCAGCTTAGCTGGTGGAGACTGGACTGAAGCTTTCTTT
.,TRBJ2-7,TRBV9,.,CASSDPGTPVF,TGTGCCAGCAGCGACCCCGGGACACCCGTCTTC
.,TRBJ1-4,TRBV28,.,CASRGVYEKLFF,TGTGCCAGCAGGGGGGTCTATGAAAAACTGTTTTTT
.,TRBJ1-3,TRBV19,TRBD1,CASPSGGKFFSGNTIYF,TGTGCCAGTCCCTCAGGGGGCAAATTTTTCTCTGGAAACACCATATATTTT
.,TRBJ1-6,TRBV19,.,CASRGVSYNSPLHF,TGTGCCAGTAGGGGGGTCTCCTATAATTCACCCCTCCACTTT
once,TRBJ1-1,TRBV7-3,.,CASSLTPGNTEAFF,TGTGCCAGCAGCTTAACACCGGGGAACACTGAAGCTTTCTTT
.,TRBJ2-7,TRBV28,TRBD1,CASSDRGLLLYEQYF,TGTGCCAGCAGTGACAGGGGGTTACTCCTGTACGAGCAGTACTTC
.,TRBJ2-7,TRBV11-2,.,CASSTPRRAGENYEQYF,TGTGCCAGCAGCACCCCCCGGAGGGCAGGCGAGAACTACGAGCAGTACTTC
.,TRBJ1-1,TRBV19,.,CASSISGVNTEAFF,TGTGCCAGTAGTATATCAGGGGTGAACACTGAAGCTTTCTTT
.,TRBJ1-3,TRBV5-5,.,CASSLVEVQLGNTIYF,TGTGCCAGCAGCTTGGTGGAGGTTCAGCTCGGAAACACCATATATTTT
once,TRBJ1-6,TRBV25-1,.,CASSDRRDNSPLHF,TGTGCCAGCAGTGACAGGCGGGATAATTCACCCCTCCACTTT
.,TRBJ2-4,TRBV7-8,TRBD1,CASSLTGGKNIQYF,TGTGCCAGCAGCTTAACAGGGGGCAAAAACATTCAGTACTTC
.,TRBJ1-1,TRBV5-6,TRBD1,CASSLAGWDRGLRNTEAFF,TGTGCCAGCAGCTTGGCCGGATGGGACAGGGGCTTAAGAAACACTGAAGCTTTCTTT
.,TRBJ1-4,TRBV7-2,.,CASSYYPQGVEEKLFF,TGTGCCAGCAGCTATTATCCACAGGGTGTTGAGGAAAAACTGTTTTTT
.,TRBJ1-6,TRBV4-1,TRBD1,CASSQERQGASPLHF,TGCGCCAGCAGCCAAGAGCGACAGGGGGCTTCACCCCTCCACTTT
.,TRBJ2-3,TRBV11-2,.,CASSLGGFGVADTQYF,TGTGCCAGCAGCTTAGGAGGCTTTGGTGTGGCAGATACGCAGTATTTT
once,TRBJ2-3,TRBV30,TRBD2,CAWRISGGTDTQYF,TGTGCCTGGAGAATCAGCGGGGGAACAGATACGCAGTATTTT
.,TRBJ1-4,TRBV5-8,.,CASSLVGGRIGEKLFF,TGTGCCAGCAGCTTGGTTGGGGGCCGCATTGGCGAAAAACTGTTTTTT
.,TRBJ2-6,TRBV5-4,TRBD1,CASSFSGGDVLTF,TGTGCCAGCAGCTTTTCAGGGGGCGACGTCCTGACTTTC
.,TRBJ1-3,TRBV19,.,CASSPPGNTIYF,TGTGCCAGTAGTCCTCCTGGAAACACCATATATTTT
once,TRBJ2-1,TRBV19,.,CASSLAPSSYNEQFF,TGTGCCAGTAGTTTAGCCCCAAGCTCCTACAATGAGCAGTTCTTC
once,TRBJ1-1,TRBV14,.,CASSQVPSEAFF,TGTGCCAGCAGCCAAGTCCCGTCTGAAGCTTTCTTT
.,TRBJ1-4,TRBV5-1,.,CASLRRQNEKLFF,TGCGCCAGCTTGAGACGCCAAAATGAAAAACTGTTTTTT
.,TRBJ2-3,TRBV28,TRBD2,CASSFQSGGPGDTQYF,TGTGCCAGCAGTTTCCAAAGCGGGGGGCCGGGAGATACGCAGTATTTT
.,TRBJ1-2,TRBV15,TRBD1,CATSRGTGINYGYTF,TGTGCCACCAGCAGAGGGACAGGGATTAACTATGGCTACACCTTC
.,TRBJ1-5,TRBV2,.,CASSDLPGRWDSNQPQHF,TGTGCCAGCAGTGATCTACCGGGACGATGGGATAGCAATCAGCCCCAGCATTTT
.,TRBJ1-3,TRBV7-6,.,CASSLGGGRRSGNTIYF,TGTGCCAGCAGCTTAGGGGGGGGCCGCCGCTCTGGAAACACCATATATTTT
.,TRBJ1-5,TRBV19,.,CASSIGDMYSNQPQHF,TGTGCCAGTAGTATAGGGGACATGTATAGCAATCAGCCCCAGCATTTT
.,TRBJ1-2,TRBV19,.,CASSISGEYGYTF,TGTGCCAGTAGTATCTCAGGGGAGTATGGCTACACCTTC
.,TRBJ2-7,TRBV27,TRBD1,CASSRKQGAQYF,TGTGCCAGCAGTCGCAAACAGGGGGCGCAGTACTTC
.,TRBJ1-2,TRBV10-3,.,CAISETVGGGGYTF,TGTGCCATCAGTGAGACTGTGGGTGGCGGTGGCTACACCTTC
.,TRBJ1-5,TRBV28,.,CGTTYSNQPQHF,TGCGGTACGACATATAGCAATCAGCCCCAGCATTTT
.,TRBJ1-4,TRBV27,TRBD1,CASSFRGTGATNEKLFF,TGTGCCAGCAGTTTTCGCGGGACAGGAGCAACTAATGAAAAACTGTTTTTT